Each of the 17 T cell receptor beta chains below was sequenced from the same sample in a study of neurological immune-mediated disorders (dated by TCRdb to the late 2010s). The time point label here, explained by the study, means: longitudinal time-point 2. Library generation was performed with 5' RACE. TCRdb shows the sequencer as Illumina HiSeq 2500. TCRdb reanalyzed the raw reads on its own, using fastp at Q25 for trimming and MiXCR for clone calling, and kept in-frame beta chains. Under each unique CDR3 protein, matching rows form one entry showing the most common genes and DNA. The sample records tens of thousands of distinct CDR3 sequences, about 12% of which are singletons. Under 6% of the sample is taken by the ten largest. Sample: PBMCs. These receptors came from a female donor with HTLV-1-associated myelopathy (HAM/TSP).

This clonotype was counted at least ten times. The CDR3 here is CASSAWRETQYF. The DNA of the CDR3 is TGTGCCAGCAGTGCATGGCGGGAGACCCAGTACTTC. The rearrangement uses TRBV28 and TRBJ2-5; D call uncertain. The CDR3 is made up of 12 amino acids. V was clipped by 5 bases and J by 5 bases, with 9 bases between them. CDR1 MDHEN and CDR2 SYDVKM come from the germline V gene.

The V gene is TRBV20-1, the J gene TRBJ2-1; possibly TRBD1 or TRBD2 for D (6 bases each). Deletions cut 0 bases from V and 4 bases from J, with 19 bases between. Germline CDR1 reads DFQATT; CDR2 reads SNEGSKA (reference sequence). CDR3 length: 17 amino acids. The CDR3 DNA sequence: TGCAGTGCTAGAGATTCGTATTCGGGGGCCCAATACAATGAGCAGTTCTTC. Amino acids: CSARDSYSGAQYNEQFF.

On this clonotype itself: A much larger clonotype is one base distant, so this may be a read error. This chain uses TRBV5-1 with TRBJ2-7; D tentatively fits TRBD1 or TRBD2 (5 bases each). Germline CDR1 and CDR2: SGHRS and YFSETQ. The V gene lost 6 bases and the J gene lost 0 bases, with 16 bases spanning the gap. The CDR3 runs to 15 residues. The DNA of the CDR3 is TGCGCCAGCAACCCCGGGACCACTTTCTCCTACGAGCAGTACTTC. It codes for CASNPGTTFSYEQYF.

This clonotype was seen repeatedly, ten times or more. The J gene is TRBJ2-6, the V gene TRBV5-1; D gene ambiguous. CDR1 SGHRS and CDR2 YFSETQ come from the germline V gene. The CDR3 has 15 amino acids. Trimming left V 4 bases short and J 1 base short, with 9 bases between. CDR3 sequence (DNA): TGCGCCAGCAGCGCAGACGGGTCTGGGGCCAACGTCCTGACTTTC. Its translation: CASSADGSGANVLTF.

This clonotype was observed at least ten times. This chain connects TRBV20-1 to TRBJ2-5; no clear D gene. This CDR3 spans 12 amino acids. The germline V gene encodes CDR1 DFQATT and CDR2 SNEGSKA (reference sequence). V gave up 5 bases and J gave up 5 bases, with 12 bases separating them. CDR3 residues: CSARWLEETQYF. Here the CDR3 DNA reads TGCAGTGCTCGGTGGCTAGAGGAGACCCAGTACTTC.

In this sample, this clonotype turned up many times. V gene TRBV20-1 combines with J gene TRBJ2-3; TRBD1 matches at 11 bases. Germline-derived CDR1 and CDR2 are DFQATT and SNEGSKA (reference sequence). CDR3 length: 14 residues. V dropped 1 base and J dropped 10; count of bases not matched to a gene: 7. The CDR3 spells CSARVGTGGIAQYF. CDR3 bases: TGCAGTGCTAGAGTTGGGACAGGGGGTATAGCGCAGTATTTT.

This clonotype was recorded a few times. The DNA of the CDR3 is TGTGCCAGCAGTTCCTACGGCGGGCGGTCATACGAGCAGTACTTC. It encodes CASSSYGGRSYEQYF. The chain joins TRBV6-2 or TRBV6-3 to TRBJ2-7; tentatively, D is TRBD2 (5 bases). V lost 4 bases and J lost 4, with 17 bases in between. The CDR3 runs to 15 residues. CDR1 MNHEY and CDR2 SVGEGT come from the germline V gene.

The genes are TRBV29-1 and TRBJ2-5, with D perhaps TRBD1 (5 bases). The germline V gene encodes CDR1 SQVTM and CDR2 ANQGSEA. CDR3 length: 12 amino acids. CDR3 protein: CVEKGNQETQYF. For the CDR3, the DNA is TGCGTTGAAAAGGGGAATCAAGAGACCCAGTACTTC. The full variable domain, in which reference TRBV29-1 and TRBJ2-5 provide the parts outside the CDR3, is SAVISQKPSRDICQRGTSLTIQCQVDSQVTMMFWYRQQPGQSLTLIATANQGSEATYESGFVIDKFPISRPNLTFSTLTVSNMSPEDSSIYLCVEKGNQETQYFGPGTRLLVL.

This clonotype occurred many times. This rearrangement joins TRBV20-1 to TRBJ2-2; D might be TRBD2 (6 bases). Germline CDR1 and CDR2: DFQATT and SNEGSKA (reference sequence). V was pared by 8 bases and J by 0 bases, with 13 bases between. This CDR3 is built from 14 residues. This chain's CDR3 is CSFKAGTNTGELFF. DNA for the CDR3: TGCAGTTTTAAAGCGGGTACGAACACCGGGGAGCTGTTTTTT.

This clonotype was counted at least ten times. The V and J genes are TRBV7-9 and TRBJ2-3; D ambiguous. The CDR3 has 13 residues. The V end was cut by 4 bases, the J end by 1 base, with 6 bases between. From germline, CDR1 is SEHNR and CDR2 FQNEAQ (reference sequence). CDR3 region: CASSSTGTDTQYF. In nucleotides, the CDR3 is TGTGCCAGCAGCTCCACCGGCACAGATACGCAGTATTTT.

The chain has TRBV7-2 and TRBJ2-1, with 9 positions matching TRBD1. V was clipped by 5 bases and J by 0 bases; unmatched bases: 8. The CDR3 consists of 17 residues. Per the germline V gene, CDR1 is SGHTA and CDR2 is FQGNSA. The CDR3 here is CASSRDRGLSSYNEQFF. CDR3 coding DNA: TGTGCCAGCAGCAGAGACAGGGGGTTAAGCTCCTACAATGAGCAGTTCTTC.

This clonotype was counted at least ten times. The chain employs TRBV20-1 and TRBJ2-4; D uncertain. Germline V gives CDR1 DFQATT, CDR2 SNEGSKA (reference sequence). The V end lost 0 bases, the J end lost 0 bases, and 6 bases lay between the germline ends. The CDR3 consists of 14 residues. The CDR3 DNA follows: TGCAGTGCTAGAGAGCCGGTAGCCAAAAACATTCAGTACTTC. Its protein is CSAREPVAKNIQYF.

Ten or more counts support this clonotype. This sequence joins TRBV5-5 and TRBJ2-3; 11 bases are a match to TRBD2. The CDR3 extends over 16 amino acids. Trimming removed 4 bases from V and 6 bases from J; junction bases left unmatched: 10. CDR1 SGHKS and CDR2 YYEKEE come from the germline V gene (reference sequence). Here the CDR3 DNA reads TGTGCCAGCAGCGTCCGACTAGCGGGATACCCGGATACGCAGTATTTT. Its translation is CASSVRLAGYPDTQYF.

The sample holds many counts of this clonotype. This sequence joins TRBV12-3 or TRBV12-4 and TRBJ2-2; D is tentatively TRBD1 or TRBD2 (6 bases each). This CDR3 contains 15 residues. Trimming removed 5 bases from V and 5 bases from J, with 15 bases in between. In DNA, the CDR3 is TGTGCCAGCAGTCCAGGACGGGGGCATACCGGGGAGCTGTTTTTT. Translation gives CASSPGRGHTGELFF.

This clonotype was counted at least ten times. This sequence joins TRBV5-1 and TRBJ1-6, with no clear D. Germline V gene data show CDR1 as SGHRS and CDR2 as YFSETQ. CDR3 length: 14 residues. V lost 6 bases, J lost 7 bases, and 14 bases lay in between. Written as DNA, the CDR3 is TGCGCCAGCACCTACTGGGGTTTCAATTCACCCCTCCACTTT. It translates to CASTYWGFNSPLHF.

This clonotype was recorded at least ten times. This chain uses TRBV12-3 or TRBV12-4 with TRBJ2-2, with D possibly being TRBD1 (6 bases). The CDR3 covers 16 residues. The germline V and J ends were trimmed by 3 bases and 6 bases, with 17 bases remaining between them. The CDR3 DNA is TGTGCCAGCAGTTTCCTCGGACAGCTAACTCCCGGGGAGCTGTTTTTT. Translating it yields CASSFLGQLTPGELFF.

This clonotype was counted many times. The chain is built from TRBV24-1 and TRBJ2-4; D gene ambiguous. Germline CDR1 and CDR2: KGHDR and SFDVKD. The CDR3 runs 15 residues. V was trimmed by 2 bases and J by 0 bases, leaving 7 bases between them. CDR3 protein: CATSDSSLAKNIQYF. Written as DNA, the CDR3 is TGTGCCACCAGTGATTCGTCCTTAGCCAAAAACATTCAGTACTTC.